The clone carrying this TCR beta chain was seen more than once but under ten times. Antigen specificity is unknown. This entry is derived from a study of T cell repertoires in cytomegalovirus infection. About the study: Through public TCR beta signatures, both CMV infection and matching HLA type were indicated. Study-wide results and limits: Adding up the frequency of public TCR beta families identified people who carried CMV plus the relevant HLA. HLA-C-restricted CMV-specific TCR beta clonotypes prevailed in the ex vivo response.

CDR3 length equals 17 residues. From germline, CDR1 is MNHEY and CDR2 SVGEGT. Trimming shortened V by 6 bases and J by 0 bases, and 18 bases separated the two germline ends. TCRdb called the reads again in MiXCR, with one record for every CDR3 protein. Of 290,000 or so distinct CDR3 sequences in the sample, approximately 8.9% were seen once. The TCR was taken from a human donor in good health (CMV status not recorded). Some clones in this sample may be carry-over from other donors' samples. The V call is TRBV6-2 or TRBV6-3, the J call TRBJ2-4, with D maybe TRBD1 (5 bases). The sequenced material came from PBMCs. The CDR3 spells CASSPTKTALAKNIQYF. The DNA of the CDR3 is TGTGCCAGCAGCCCAACCAAGACAGCACTAGCCAAAAACATTCAGTACTTC.